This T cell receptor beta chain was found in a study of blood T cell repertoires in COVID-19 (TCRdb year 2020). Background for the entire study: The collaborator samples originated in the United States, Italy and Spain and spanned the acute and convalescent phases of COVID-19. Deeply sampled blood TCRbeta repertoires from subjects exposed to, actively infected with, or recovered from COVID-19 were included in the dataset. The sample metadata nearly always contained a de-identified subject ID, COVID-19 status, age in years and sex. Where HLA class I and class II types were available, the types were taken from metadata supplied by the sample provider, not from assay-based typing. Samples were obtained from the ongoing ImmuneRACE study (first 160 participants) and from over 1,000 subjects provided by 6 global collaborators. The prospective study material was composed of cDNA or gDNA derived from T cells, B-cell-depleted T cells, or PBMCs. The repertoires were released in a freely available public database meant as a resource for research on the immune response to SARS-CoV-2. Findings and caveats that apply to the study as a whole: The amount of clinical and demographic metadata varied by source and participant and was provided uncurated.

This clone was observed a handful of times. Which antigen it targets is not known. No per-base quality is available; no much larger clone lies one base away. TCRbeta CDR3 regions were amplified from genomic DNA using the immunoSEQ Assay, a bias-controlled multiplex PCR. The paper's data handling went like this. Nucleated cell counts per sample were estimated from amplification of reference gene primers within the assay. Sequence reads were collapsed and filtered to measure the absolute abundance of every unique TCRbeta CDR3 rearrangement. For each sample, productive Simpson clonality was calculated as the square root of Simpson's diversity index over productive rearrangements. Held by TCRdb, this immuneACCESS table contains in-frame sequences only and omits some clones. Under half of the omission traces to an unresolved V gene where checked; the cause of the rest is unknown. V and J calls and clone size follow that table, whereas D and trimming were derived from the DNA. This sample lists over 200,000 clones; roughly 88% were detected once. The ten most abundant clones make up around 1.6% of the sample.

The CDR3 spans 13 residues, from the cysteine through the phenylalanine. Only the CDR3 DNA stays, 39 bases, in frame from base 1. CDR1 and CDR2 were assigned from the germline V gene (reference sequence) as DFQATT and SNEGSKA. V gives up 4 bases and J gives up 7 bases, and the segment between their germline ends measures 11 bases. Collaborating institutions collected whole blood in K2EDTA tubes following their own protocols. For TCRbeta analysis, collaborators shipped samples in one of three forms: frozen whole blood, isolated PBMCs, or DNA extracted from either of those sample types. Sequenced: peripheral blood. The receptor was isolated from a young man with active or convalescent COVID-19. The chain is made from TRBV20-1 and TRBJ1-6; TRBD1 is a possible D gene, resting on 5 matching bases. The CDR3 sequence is CSAIDSGNSPLHF. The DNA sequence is TGCAGTGCTATTGACAGCGGGAATTCACCCCTCCACTTT.